Given below is one TCR beta chain in context. Its antigen is currently unknown. Synthesis of TCR beta cDNA was carried out from 450 to 650 ng total RNA with a constant-region primer. For TCR beta, libraries were produced by three nested multiplex PCR rounds using slightly modified ARM-PCR. The first two PCR rounds used TRBV1-TRBV30 forward primers with a C-beta reverse primer, 9 to 10 cycles each. TCRdb used MiXCR to reprocess the multiplex PCR reads, holding one entry per CDR3 protein. The table has over 250,000 distinct CDR3 sequences, roughly three fifths seen once; the top ten hold 17%. CDR3 length: 16 residues. V was cut by 5 bases and J by 3 bases, with 17 bases left in between. The data originate from a study of tumor-infiltrating lymphocytes in primary liver carcinoma. Study-wide points: The study used bulk unsorted samples and so did not compare CD4+ and CD8+ repertoires.

Researchers drew blood RNA from unsorted whole blood and extracted germline DNA as well. In advance of surgery, 3 to 4.5 milliliters of peripheral blood were collected. This receptor was identified in a woman aged 25-40 years with primary liver carcinoma and hepatitis B virus infection. The chain employs TRBV12-3 or TRBV12-4 and TRBJ1-5, with unresolved D. The specimen sequenced was peripheral blood. As DNA, the CDR3 is TGTGCCAGCAGTGCAAGGACGGAACCAGACAATCAGCCCCAGCATTTT. It codes for CASSARTEPDNQPQHF.